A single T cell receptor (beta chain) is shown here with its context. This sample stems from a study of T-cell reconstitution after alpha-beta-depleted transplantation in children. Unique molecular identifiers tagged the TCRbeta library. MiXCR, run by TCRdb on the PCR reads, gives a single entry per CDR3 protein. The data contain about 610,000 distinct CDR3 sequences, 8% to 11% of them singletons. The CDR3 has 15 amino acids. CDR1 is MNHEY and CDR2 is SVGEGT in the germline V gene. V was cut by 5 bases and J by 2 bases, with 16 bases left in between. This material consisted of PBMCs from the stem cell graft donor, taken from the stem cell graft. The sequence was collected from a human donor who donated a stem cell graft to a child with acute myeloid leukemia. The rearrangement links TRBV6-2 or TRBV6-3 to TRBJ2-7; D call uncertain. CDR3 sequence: CASSNRLLLPYEQYF. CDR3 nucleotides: TGTGCCAGCAGTAATCGACTGCTTCTGCCCTACGAGCAGTACTTC.